The T cell receptor (beta chain) described here comes from a study of cytomegalovirus exposure and HLA in healthy donors. Germline V lookup: CDR1 SGHNT, CDR2 YYREEE (reference sequence). The CDR3 totals 16 residues. V gave up 5 bases and J gave up 6 bases; unmatched junction bases: 8. About this clone: Its antigen is unidentified.

Study results and limitations: A previous analysis found most TCR beta V segments productive roughly 87% or roughly 30% of the time. The study assumed roughly uniform donor sequencing depth for presence/absence analyses.

PCR primers comprised 60 Vbeta and 13 Jbeta primers. Assay: immunoSEQ multiplex PCR; the TCRdb copy retains only in-frame clones and omits some. The sample contains some 180,000 clones, around 76% of which appear only once. The chain uses TRBV5-4 and TRBJ1-6; 10 bases agree with TRBD1. This TCR derives from a woman aged 25 to 39 in good health and CMV-seropositive. Sequencing was done on a sample of PBMCs. CDR3 in DNA: TGTGCCAGCAGTCTGACAGGGGGCGGTATTAATTCACCCCTCCACTTT. The encoded protein is CASSLTGGGINSPLHF.